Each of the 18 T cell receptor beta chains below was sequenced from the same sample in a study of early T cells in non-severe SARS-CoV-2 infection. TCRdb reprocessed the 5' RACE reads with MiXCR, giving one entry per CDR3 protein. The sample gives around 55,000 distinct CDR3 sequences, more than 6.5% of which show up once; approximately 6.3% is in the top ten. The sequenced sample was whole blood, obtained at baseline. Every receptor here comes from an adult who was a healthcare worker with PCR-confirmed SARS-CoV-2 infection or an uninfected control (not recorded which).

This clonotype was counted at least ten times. CDR3 sequence: CASRLTSGGPNEQFF. DNA for the CDR3: TGTGCCAGCAGACTCACTAGCGGGGGCCCCAATGAGCAGTTCTTC. The V gene is TRBV12-3 or TRBV12-4, the J gene TRBJ2-1; the match to TRBD2 covers 11 bases. Trimming removed 6 bases from V and 6 bases from J; junction bases left unmatched: 7. The CDR3 has 15 residues.

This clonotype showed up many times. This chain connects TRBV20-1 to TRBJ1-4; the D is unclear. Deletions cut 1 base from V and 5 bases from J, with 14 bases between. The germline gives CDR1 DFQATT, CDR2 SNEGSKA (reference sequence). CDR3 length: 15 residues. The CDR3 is CSARARPEPNEKLFF. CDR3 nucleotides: TGCAGTGCTAGAGCCCGACCTGAACCCAATGAAAAACTGTTTTTT.

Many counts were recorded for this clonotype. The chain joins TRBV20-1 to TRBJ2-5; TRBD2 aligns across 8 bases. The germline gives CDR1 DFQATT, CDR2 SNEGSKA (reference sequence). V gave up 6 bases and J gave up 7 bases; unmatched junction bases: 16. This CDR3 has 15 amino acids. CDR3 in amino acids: CSAMRRGATLGTQYF. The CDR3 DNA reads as TGCAGTGCGATGAGGCGGGGGGCGACTCTGGGGACCCAGTACTTC.

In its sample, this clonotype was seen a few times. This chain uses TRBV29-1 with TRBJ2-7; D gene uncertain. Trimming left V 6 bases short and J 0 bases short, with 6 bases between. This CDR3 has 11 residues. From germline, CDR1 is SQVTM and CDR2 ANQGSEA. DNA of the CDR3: TGCAGCGTGGGCGTCTCCTACGAGCAGTACTTC. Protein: CSVGVSYEQYF.

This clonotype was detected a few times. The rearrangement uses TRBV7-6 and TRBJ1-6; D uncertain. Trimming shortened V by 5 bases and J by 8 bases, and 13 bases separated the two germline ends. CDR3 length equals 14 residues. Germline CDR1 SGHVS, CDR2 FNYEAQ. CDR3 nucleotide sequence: TGTGCCAGCAGCCCGGCGATATTTGATTCACCCCTCCACTTT. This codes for CASSPAIFDSPLHF.

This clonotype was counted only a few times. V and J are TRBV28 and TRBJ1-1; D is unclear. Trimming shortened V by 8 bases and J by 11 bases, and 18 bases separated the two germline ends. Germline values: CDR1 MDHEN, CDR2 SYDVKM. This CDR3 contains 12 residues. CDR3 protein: CASEGGISPAFF. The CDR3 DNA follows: TGTGCCAGCGAGGGAGGTATAAGCCCCGCTTTCTTT.

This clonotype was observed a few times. This CDR3 reads CASQDRGDTEAFF. The CDR3, as DNA: TGCGCCTCACAGGACAGGGGAGACACTGAAGCTTTCTTT. This chain joins TRBV10-1 and TRBJ1-1; 9 bases are a match to TRBD1. The CDR3 length is 13 residues. CDR1 and CDR2 (germline): WNHNN, SYGVQD (reference sequence). J lost 3 bases, V lost 11 bases, and 7 bases had no gene match.

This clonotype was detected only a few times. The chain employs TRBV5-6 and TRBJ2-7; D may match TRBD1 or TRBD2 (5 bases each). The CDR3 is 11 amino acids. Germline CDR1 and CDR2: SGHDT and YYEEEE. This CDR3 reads CVRDATYEQYF. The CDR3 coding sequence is TGTGTCCGGGACGCCACCTACGAGCAGTACTTC.

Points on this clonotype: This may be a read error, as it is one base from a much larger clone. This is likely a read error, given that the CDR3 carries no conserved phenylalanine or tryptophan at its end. CDR3 coding DNA: TGTGCCAGTCGACAGGAGGGGAATGAAAAACTGTTTTCT. Its translation: CASRQEGNEKLFS. This chain connects TRBV7-6 to TRBJ1-4; D may be TRBD1 (6 bases). The CDR3 length is 13 residues. The V gene's germline CDR1 is SGHVS and CDR2 FNYEAQ. Trimming shortened V by 9 bases and J by 5 bases, and 13 bases separated the two germline ends.

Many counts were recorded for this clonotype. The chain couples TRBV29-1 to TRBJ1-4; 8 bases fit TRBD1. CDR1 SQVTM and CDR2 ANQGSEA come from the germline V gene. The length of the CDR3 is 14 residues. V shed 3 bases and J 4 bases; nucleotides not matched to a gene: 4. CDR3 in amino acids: CSVDTGGSNEKLFF. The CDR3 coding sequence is TGCAGCGTTGATACAGGGGGTAGTAATGAAAAACTGTTTTTT.

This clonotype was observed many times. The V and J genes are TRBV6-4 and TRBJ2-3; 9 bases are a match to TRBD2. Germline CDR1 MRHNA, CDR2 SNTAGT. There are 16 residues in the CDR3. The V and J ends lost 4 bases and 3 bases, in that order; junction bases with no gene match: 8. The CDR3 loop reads CASSAASGDLTDTQYF. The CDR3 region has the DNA TGTGCCAGCAGTGCCGCTAGCGGGGATTTAACAGATACGCAGTATTTT.

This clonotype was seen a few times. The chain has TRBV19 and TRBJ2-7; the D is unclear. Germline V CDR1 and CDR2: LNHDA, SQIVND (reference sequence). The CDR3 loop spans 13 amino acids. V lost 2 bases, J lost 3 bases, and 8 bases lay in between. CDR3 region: CASSIQNNYEQYF. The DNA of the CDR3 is TGTGCCAGTAGTATACAGAACAACTACGAGCAGTACTTC.

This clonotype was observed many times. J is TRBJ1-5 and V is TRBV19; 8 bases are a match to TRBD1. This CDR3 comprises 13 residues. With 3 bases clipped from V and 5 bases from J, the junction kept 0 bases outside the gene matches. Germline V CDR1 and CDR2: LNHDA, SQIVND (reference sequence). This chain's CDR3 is CASSMDRDQPQHF. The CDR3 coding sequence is TGTGCCAGTAGTATGGACAGGGATCAGCCCCAGCATTTT.

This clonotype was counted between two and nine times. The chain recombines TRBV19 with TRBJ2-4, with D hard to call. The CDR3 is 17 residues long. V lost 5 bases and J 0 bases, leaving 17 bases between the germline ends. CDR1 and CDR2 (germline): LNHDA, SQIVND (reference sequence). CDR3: CASSSPTLGIAKNIQYF. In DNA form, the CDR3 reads TGTGCCAGTAGTTCCCCTACTCTGGGGATAGCCAAAAACATTCAGTACTTC.

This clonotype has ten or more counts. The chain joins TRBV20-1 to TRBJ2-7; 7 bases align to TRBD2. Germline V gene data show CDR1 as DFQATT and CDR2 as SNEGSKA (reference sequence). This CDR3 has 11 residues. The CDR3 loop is CSGGGFYEQYF. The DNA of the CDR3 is TGCTCCGGCGGGGGATTCTACGAGCAGTACTTC.

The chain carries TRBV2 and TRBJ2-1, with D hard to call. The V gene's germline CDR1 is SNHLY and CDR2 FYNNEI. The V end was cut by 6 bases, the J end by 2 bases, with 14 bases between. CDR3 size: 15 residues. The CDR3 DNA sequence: TGTGCCAGCAGACTCAAAAGATGGCCCTACAATGAGCAGTTCTTC. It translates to CASRLKRWPYNEQFF.

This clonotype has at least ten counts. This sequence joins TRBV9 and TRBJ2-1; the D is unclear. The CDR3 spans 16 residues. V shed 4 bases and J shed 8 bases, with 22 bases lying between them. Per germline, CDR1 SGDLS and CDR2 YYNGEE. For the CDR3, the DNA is TGTGCCAGCAGCCCGCGCGCCTCCAAATCTTCTTATGAGCAGTTCTTC. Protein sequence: CASSPRASKSSYEQFF.

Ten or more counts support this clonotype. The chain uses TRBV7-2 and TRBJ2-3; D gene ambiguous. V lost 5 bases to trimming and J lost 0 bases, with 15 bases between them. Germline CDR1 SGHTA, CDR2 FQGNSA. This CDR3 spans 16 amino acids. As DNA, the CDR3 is TGTGCCAGCAGCCCAAAGGTCGGGTTTAGCACAGATACGCAGTATTTT. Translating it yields CASSPKVGFSTDTQYF.